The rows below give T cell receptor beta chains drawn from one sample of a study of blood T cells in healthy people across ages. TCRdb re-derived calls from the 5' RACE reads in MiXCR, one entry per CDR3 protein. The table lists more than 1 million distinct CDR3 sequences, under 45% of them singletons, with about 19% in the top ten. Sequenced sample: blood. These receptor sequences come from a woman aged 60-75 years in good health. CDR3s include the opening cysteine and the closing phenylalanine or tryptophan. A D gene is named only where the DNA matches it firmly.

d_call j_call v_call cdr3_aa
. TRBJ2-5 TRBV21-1 CASSKGRGAYQETQYF
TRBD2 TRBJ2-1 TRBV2 CASSSGSALNEQFF
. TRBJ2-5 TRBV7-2 CASSVFGRVDEQYF
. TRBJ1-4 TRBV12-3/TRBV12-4 CASSFEGINEKLFF
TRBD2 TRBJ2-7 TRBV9 CVSSSSGRPLEQYF
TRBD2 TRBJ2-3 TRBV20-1 CSASGLARGDTQYF
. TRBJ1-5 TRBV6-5 CASSYDSPGRNQPQHF
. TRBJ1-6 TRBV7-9 CASSLDNNSPLHF
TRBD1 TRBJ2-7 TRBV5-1 CASSSHPGQGYEQYF
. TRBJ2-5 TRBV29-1 CSVDSLRDETQYF
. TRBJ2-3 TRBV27 CASSLSTATDTQYF
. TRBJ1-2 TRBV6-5 CASSITGYGYTF
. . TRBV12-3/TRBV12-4 CASRALRWETQYF
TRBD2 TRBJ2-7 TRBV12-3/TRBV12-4 CASSFGSGGDYEQYF
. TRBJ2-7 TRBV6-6 CASSYSQGYEQYF
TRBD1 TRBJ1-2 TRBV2 CASSGDSSYGYTF
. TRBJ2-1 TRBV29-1 CSVYLVEQFF
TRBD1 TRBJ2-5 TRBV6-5 CASKQGSETQYF
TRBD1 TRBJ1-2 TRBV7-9 CASRPDRGYGYTF
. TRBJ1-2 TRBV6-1 CASSERGGKTNYGYTF
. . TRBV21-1 CASSKGGSGSKFRFEQYF
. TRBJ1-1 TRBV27 CASSRRGGVDTEAFF
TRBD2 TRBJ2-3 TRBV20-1 CSATSGNTDTQYF
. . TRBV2 CASSTGTYTYEQYF